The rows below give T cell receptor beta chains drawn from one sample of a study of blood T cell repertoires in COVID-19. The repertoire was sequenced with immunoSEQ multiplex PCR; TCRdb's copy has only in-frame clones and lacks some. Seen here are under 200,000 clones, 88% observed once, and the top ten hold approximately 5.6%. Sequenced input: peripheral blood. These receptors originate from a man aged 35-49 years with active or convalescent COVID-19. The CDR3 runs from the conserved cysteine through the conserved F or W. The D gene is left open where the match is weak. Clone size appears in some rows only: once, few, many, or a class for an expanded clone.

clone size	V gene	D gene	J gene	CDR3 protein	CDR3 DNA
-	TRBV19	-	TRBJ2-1	CASQERRGNEQFF	TGTGCCAGTCAAGAACGACGCGGGAATGAGCAGTTCTTC
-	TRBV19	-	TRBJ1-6	CASSIGTNVYNSPLHF	TGTGCCAGTAGTATCGGGACAAACGTCTATAATTCACCCCTCCACTTT
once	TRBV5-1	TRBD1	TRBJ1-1	CASSFQTGDTEAFF	TGCGCCAGCAGCTTCCAGACAGGGGACACTGAAGCTTTCTTT
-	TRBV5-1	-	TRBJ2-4	CASSFEGADIQYF	TGCGCCAGCAGCTTTGAAGGGGCGGACATTCAGTACTTC
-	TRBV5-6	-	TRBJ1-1	CASSLVVGGTEAFF	TGTGCCAGCAGCTTGGTTGTGGGGGGCACTGAAGCTTTCTTT
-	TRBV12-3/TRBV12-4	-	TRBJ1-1	CASPTNTEAFF	TGTGCCAGCCCTACGAACACTGAAGCTTTCTTT
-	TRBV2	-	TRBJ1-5	CASSENRNQPQHF	TGTGCCAGCAGTGAGAACAGAAATCAGCCCCAGCATTTT
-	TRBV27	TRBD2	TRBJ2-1	CASSRPGGGRGNEQFF	TGTGCCAGCAGTCGGCCTGGGGGGGGGAGAGGCAATGAGCAGTTCTTC
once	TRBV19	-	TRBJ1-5	CASRVPGGSNQPQHF	TGTGCCAGTAGGGTACCCGGGGGGTCCAATCAGCCCCAGCATTTT
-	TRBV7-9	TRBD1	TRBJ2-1	CASSHQGAGRNEQFF	TGTGCCAGCAGCCACCAGGGGGCGGGCCGTAATGAGCAGTTCTTC
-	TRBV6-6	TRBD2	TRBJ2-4	CASSYGEGPNIQYF	TGTGCCAGCAGTTACGGGGAGGGCCCCAACATTCAGTACTTC
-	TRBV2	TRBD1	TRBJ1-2	CASSDRENYGYTF	TGTGCCAGCTCGGACAGGGAAAACTATGGCTACACCTTC
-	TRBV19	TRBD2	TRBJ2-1	CASSILASGRAHSYNEQFF	TGTGCCAGTAGTATACTGGCTAGCGGGAGGGCCCACTCCTACAATGAGCAGTTCTTC
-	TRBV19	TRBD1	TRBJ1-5	CASSITGQGNQPQHF	TGTGCCAGTAGTATCACTGGACAGGGCAATCAGCCCCAGCATTTT
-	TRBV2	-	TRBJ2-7	CASKSTARYEQYF	TGTGCCAGCAAGAGTACAGCTCGGTACGAGCAGTACTTC
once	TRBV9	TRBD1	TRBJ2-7	CASSVGQGEQYF	TGTGCCAGCAGCGTAGGACAGGGCGAGCAGTACTTC
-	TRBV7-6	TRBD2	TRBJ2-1	CASSSRTSGYNEQFF	TGTGCCAGCAGCTCTAGGACTAGCGGATACAATGAGCAGTTCTTC
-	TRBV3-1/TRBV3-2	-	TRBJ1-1	CASSQVYSGAEAFF	TGTGCCAGCAGCCAAGTCTATTCCGGGGCTGAAGCTTTCTTT
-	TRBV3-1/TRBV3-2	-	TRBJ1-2	CASSLQGRNYGYTF	TGTGCCAGCAGCCTACAGGGCCGAAACTATGGCTACACCTTC
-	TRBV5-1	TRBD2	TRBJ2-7	CASSATSGRIHEQYF	TGCGCCAGCAGCGCCACTAGCGGGAGAATTCACGAGCAGTACTTC
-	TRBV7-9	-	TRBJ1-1	CASSGVAGRNTEAFF	TGTGCCAGCAGCGGGGTGGCGGGGCGGAACACTGAAGCTTTCTTT
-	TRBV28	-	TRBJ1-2	CASSLPGTNYGYTF	TGTGCCAGCAGCCTGCCCGGGACTAACTATGGCTACACCTTC
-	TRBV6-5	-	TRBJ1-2	CASSYSDSHYGYTF	TGTGCCAGCAGTTACTCGGACAGCCACTATGGCTACACCTTC
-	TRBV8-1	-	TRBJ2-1	CGSASAAFARNEQFF	TGTGGCAGTGCATCCGCAGCCTTTGCGAGGAATGAGCAGTTCTTC
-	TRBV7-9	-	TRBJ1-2	CASSLNGRGYDGYTF	TGTGCCAGCAGCTTAAACGGCAGGGGTTATGATGGCTACACCTTC
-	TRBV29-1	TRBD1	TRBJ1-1	CSVQFKTGPNTEAFF	TGCAGCGTTCAATTTAAGACAGGGCCGAACACTGAAGCTTTCTTT
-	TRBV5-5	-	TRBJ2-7	CASSLAPGEQYF	TGTGCCAGCAGCTTGGCTCCCGGGGAGCAGTACTTC
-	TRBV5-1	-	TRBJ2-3	CASSLGTGTDTQYF	TGCGCCAGCAGCTTGGGTACAGGCACAGATACGCAGTATTTT
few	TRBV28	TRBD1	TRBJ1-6	CASSLRGLNNSPLHF	TGTGCCAGCAGTTTGAGGGGGCTTAATAATTCACCCCTCCACTTT
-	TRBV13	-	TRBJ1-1	CASSLGLAQVMPEAFF	TGTGCCAGCAGCTTAGGCTTAGCGCAGGTGATGCCTGAAGCTTTCTTT
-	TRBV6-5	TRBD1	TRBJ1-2	CASARTGGDYGYTF	TGTGCCAGCGCCCGGACAGGGGGGGACTATGGCTACACCTTC
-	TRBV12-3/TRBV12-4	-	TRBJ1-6	CASSLALRSPLHF	TGTGCCAGCAGTTTAGCGCTACGTTCACCCCTCCACTTT
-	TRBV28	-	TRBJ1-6	CASSASSYNSPLHF	TGTGCCAGCAGTGCGAGCTCCTATAATTCACCCCTCCACTTT
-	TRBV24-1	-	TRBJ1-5	CATSDRGNQPQHF	TGTGCCACCAGTGATCGGGGTAATCAGCCCCAGCATTTT
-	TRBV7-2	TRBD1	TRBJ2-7	CASSWGPGQGSHEQYF	TGTGCCAGCAGCTGGGGTCCAGGACAGGGGTCCCACGAGCAGTACTTC
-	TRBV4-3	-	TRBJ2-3	CASSQWLPPVEGGPPDTQYF	TGCGCCAGCAGCCAATGGCTCCCTCCGGTAGAGGGGGGGCCCCCAGATACGCAGTATTTT
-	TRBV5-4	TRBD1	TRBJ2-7	CASSHPGQPYEQYF	TGTGCCAGCAGCCATCCGGGACAGCCCTACGAGCAGTACTTC
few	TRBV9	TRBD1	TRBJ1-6	CASSVDGGQSSPLHF	TGTGCCAGCAGCGTCGATGGGGGACAGAGCTCACCCCTCCACTTT
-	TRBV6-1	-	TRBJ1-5	CASSEGAGERHF	TGTGCCAGCAGTGAAGGGGCGGGGGAGAGGCATTTT
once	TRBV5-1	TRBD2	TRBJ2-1	CASSTSGGDRFF	TGCGCCAGCAGTACTAGCGGGGGGGATCGGTTCTTC
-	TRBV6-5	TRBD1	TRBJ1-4	CASSYVQGVEKLFF	TGTGCCAGCAGTTACGTACAGGGGGTTGAAAAACTGTTTTTT